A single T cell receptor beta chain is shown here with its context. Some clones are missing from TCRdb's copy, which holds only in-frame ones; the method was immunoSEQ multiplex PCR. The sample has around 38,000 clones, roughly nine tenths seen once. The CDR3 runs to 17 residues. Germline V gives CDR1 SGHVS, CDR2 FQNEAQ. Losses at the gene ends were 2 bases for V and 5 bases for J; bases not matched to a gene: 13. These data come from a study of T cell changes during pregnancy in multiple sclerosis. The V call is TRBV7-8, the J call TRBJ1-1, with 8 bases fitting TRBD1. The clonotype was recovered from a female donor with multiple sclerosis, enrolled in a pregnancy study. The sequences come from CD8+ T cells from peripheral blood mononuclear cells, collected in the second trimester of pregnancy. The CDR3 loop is CASSLLFRQGRWTEAFF. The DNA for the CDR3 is TGTGCCAGCAGCTTACTTTTCCGACAGGGGCGGTGGACTGAAGCTTTCTTT.